The present entry profiles one TCR beta chain with its context. V gave up 4 bases and J gave up 5 bases; unmatched junction bases: 6. Germline values: CDR1 MNHEY, CDR2 SMNVEV (reference sequence). This CDR3 region has 15 residues. The sample comes from a study of blood T cell repertoires in COVID-19. Study details: Collection of acute and convalescent COVID-19 samples took place in the United States, Italy and Spain.

Methods used by the authors: Using reference gene primer amplification, nucleated cell counts were estimated. The repertoire was sequenced with immunoSEQ multiplex PCR; TCRdb's copy has only in-frame clones and lacks some. V, J and clone size reflect that table, while D and trimming were determined from the DNA. The sample lists around 280,000 clones, about 83% seen once, with about 6% in the top ten. The clonotype originates from a woman in her forties who had recovered from COVID-19. This chain joins TRBV27 and TRBJ1-2; 11 bases align to TRBD1. Sequenced input: PBMCs or T cells enriched from blood (not recorded which). CDR3 region: CASSSPGTGGYGYTF. Here the CDR3 DNA reads TGTGCCAGCAGTTCGCCGGGGACAGGGGGGTATGGCTACACCTTC.